This record looks at one TCR beta chain sequence and its context. Which antigen it targets is not known. Qualities for individual bases were not recorded, and no much larger clone is one base off. This record belongs to a study of blood T cells in healthy people across ages (dated by TCRdb to the mid-2010s). Regarding the research as a whole: Template switching captured roughly one uniquely barcoded TCR beta cDNA molecule per two T cells in model experiments. To track age-related changes in TCR beta repertoire diversity, the study relied on deep sequencing normalized with unique cDNA molecular identifiers. The donors were split into four age groups: young (average about 16 years), middle-aged (around 37), aged (more than 55) and long-lived (under 90). For two donors (one aged 18 to 30 and one aged 80 or older), the study analyzed two additional independent replicas of 1 million unique cDNA reads from the same blood draw.

Donors were under 40 systemically healthy Caucasian individuals from Russia aged roughly 6 to 90 years. Around 9.7 milliliters of peripheral blood were collected from each donor into EDTA-treated Vacutainer tubes. Ficoll-Paque density-gradient centrifugation was used to isolate PBMCs, with at least 7 million obtained per sample. Trizol reagent was used to extract total RNA from the PBMCs, yielding at least 5 micrograms per sample. For every donor, an aliquot of PBMCs went through flow cytometry to measure the percentages of naive CD45RAhigh/CD27high T cells. The paper as a whole reports these results and caveats: Because the CMV infection status of the donors was unknown, age-related changes in expanded clonotypes may potentially have been confounded. The long-lived group showed more naive CD4+ T cells, fewer expanded clones and increased TCR diversity than the aged group, suggesting age selection. Since profiling was done on bulk unsorted PBMCs, naive and antigen-experienced compartments could not be conclusively compared. There was a strong correlation between observed TCR beta diversity and the percentage of naive T cells measured by flow cytometry. Total diversity estimates from one million sequenced T cells were considered lower bounds and underestimates. As age increased, observed TCR beta diversity per million T cells dropped in a roughly linear way, and a significant reduction was already evident by age about 40.

The germline V gene sets CDR1 to SGHTA and CDR2 to FQGNSA. From cysteine to phenylalanine, the CDR3 is 15 amino acids long. CDR3 DNA is the only sequence kept; it has 45 bases, read in frame from the first base. Library creation used 5' RACE. The sequencing machine was an Illumina HiSeq 2500. A second PCR of roughly 7 to 11 cycles was run with a J-beta primer mix and a sample-barcoded 5' primer. A unique molecular identifier was introduced onto each TCR beta cDNA molecule by a template-switch 5' adaptor carrying 12 random nucleotides. At least 3 million CDR3-containing paired-end reads were obtained from each sample. First-strand cDNA synthesis was performed from all RNA using the Mint cDNA synthesis kit, with priming by a TRBC-specific oligonucleotide. Following uracil-DNA glycosylase treatment, a first 18-cycle PCR with universal primers M1SS and BC2_uni_R was performed on all cDNA. The original pipeline was this. For normalization, 1 million high-quality reads were randomly selected from each sample, with every read carrying a distinct molecular identifier. Instead of being binned into consensus sequences, reads with shared molecular identifiers were discarded. CDR3 identification, clonotype clustering and error correction used MiTCR with a Q25 quality threshold and the strictest error-elimination algorithm. Lower-bound total TCR beta diversity was estimated with a nonparametric unseen species model using Euler transformation. TCRdb applied fastp at Q25 and MiXCR to the public reads, then kept only in-frame beta chains. Rows merge per CDR3 protein into single entries with the most common DNA and genes. TCRdb's processing, not the authors', yielded these V and J calls. This sample holds 500,000 to 650,000 distinct CDR3 sequences; about 28% were observed only once. The top ten constitute 3% to 4.5% of the sample.

This sample was shared with a second study, whose subject was T cells of mothers and their children. The second paper states: Donors were nine systemically healthy Caucasian individuals: three mothers and their six children. cDNA synthesis consumed the entire amount of extracted RNA, loaded at roughly 1.5 ug RNA in each 15 ul reaction. In the second PCR, the M1S primer introduced both the sample barcodes and 2-4 random nucleotides. Over 8 million TCR beta CDR3 reads came from each mother, compared with approximately 3 million reads from each child. Thymic selection similarly shapes TCR recombination output in related and unrelated pairs, with minor effect from inherited differences. Normalized repertoire overlap was always slightly but never significantly higher in related than unrelated mother-child pairs. No persistent microchimeric T cell clones were detected, at a sensitivity of about 100 clones per million clonotypes. The study used deep NGS to compare TCR beta repertoires of mothers and children, seeking features distinguishing related mother-child pairs from unrelated individuals. The mean age was approximately 41 +/- 4 years for the mothers and roughly 10 +/- 4 years for the children. After adapter ligation was performed with NEBNext reagents, the libraries were sequenced on an Illumina HiSeq 2000 with 100+100 nt paired-end reads. To avoid cross-contamination, the mother libraries and the child libraries were prepared a month apart and sequenced in separate runs. Each donor had between roughly 450,000 and 2,300,000 distinct TCR beta clonotypes identified. Naive TCR beta clonotypes were estimated from low-frequency clonotypes matched to each donor's FACS-determined naive share, without sorting.

This clonotype originated in a boy under 10 years old in good health. The sequencing sample was made of blood. The sequence is built from TRBV7-2 and TRBJ2-5; no D gene call is confident. The tail of the sequence fits TRBJ2-1 better, so the J call may be wrong. In nucleotides, the sequence is TGTGCCAGCAGTCCTCCGTTCTATCCCAACAATGAGCAGTTCTTC. It codes for CASSPPFYPNNEQFF.